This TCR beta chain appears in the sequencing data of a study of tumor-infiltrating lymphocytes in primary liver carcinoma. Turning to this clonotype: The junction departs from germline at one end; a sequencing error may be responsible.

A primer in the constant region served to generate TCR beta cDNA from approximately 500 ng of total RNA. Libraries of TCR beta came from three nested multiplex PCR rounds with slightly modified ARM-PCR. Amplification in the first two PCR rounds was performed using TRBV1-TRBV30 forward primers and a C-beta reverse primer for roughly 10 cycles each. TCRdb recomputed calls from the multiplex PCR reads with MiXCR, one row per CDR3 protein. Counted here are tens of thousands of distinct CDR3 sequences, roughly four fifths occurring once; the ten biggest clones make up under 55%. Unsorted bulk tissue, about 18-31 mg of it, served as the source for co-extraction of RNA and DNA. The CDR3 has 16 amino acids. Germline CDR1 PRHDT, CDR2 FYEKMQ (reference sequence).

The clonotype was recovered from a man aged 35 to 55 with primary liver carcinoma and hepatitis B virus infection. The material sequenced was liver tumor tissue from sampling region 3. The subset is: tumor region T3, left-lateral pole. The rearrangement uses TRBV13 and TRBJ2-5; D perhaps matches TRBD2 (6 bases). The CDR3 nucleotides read TGTGCCAGCAGCCCTACCCGGGGAGGAGGGGAAGAGACCCAATACTTC. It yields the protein CASSPTRGGGEETQYF.